In its sample, the clone carrying this TCR beta chain was seen many times. Antigen specificity is unknown. This entry comes from a study of T cells in Graves' hyperthyroidism and ophthalmopathy. Study in general: Peripheral blood was secured at the point of initial diagnosis, before any treatment.

Overall study findings and caveats: Most clonotypes that expanded in the thyroid above 0.001 also showed up in blood.

RNA transcripts provided the source from which TCR beta CDR3 regions were amplified. During a first-round RT-PCR of the TCR CDR3, the HTBI primer set was used. TCRdb reprocessed the multiplex PCR reads with MiXCR, giving one entry per CDR3 protein. The table lists around 800,000 distinct CDR3 sequences, 35% to 40% of them singletons. Germline lookup yields CDR1 ENHRY and CDR2 SYGVKD. V was shortened by 5 bases and J by 1 base, with 12 bases between the two germline ends. The CDR3 length is 16 residues. Patients aged 18 to 65 with hyperthyroidism were newly diagnosed, with duration under 2 months. Material: blood. The sequence derives from a man aged 18 to 30 with Graves' hyperthyroidism. V and J are TRBV10-3 and TRBJ2-6; D is unclear. In nucleotides, the CDR3 is TGTGCCATCAGTCCCGTAGGTGGGTCTGGGGCCAACGTCCTGACTTTC. This translates into CAISPVGGSGANVLTF.